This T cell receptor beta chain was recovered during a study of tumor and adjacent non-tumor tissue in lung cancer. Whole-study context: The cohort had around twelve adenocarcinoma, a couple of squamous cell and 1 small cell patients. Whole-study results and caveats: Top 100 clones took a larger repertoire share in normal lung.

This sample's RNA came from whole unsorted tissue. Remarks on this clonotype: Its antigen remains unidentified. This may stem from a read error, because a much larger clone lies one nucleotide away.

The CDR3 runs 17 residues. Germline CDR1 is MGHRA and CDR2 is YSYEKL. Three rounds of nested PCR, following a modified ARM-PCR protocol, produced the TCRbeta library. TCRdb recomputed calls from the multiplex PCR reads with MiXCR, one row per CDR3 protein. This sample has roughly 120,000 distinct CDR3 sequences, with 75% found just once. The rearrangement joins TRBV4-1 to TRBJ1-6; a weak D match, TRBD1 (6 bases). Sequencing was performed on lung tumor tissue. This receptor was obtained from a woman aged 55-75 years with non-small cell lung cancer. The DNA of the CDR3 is TGCGCCAGCACCCAAGGGCGACAGGAACTGAATAATTCACCCCTCCACTTT. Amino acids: CASTQGRQELNNSPLHF.